These 5 T cell receptor beta chains were sequenced from one sample in a study of CD8+ T cells in alopecia areata. Documented treatment: oral pan-JAK inhibitor, 5-10 mg twice daily. Investigators isolated RNA and reverse transcribed it into cDNA to act as the sequencing template. Sequenced by immunoSEQ multiplex PCR; TCRdb stores in-frame clones only, minus some. The sample consists of around 150,000 clones, around 71% of them appearing once. The material was CD4+ T cells sorted from blood, obtained at week 4, from a patient treated with tofacitinib. The source of these receptors is a human donor with alopecia areata.

This clone was found a few times. The chain joins TRBV5-1 to TRBJ1-2; 9 bases are shared with TRBD1. Germline CDR1 reads SGHRS; CDR2 reads YFSETQ. After removal of 5 bases from V and 6 bases from J, the junction contained 8 bases not matched to a gene. This CDR3 spans 14 amino acids. CDR3 nucleotide sequence: TGCGCCAGCAGGTTCGGTACAGGGGGCAATGGCTACACCTTC. It encodes CASRFGTGGNGYTF.

The J gene is TRBJ1-1, the V gene TRBV9; 7 nucleotides line up with TRBD1. The germline V gene has CDR1 SGDLS and CDR2 YYNGEE. This CDR3 contains 12 residues. V trimming: 4 bases; J trimming: 8 bases; junction bases outside the gene matches: 5. Here the CDR3 DNA reads TGTGCCAGCAGCTTTTCGGACAGGGAAGCTTTCTTT. It is translated as CASSFSDREAFF.

Concerning this clone: The conserved final phenylalanine or tryptophan is absent from the CDR3, which likely points to a read error. This chain uses TRBV7-2 with TRBJ1-2, with TRBD1 as a possible D gene (5 bases). The CDR3 runs to 15 residues. With 5 bases removed from V and 4 bases from J, the gap between germline ends came to 17 bases. Per germline, CDR1 SGHTA and CDR2 FQGNSA. Here the CDR3 reads CASSTGVPRLYGYTI. CDR3 coding DNA: TGTGCCAGCAGCACGGGGGTCCCGCGCCTCTATGGCTACACCATC.

The chain is built from TRBV30 and TRBJ1-1; 7 bases line up with TRBD1. Germline loops: CDR1 GTSNPN, CDR2 SVGIG (reference sequence). V dropped 1 base and J dropped 4; count of bases not matched to a gene: 6. The CDR3 loop spans 14 amino acids. The DNA of the CDR3 is TGTGCCTGGAGTGAGACAGGGATGGGCACTGAAGCTTTCTTT. As protein: CAWSETGMGTEAFF.

This clone was found once. Distinct nucleotide sequences in the sample also encode this CDR3. V gene TRBV30 combines with J gene TRBJ2-2; unclear D gene. CDR1 GTSNPN and CDR2 SVGIG come from the germline V gene (reference sequence). The CDR3 has 13 residues. V was shortened by 0 bases and J by 4 bases, with 6 bases between the two germline ends. As DNA, the CDR3 is TGTGCCTGGAGTGTAATCGGCACCGGGGAGCTGTTTTTT. Translation gives CAWSVIGTGELFF.